The following is a TCR beta chain sequence with its context. Antigen unknown. Regarding time point: week 35, safety follow-up. Mutant IDH1 20-mer peptide, at 300 ug, made up each vaccine dose, with topical imiquimod. Some clones are missing from TCRdb's copy, which holds only in-frame ones; the method was immunoSEQ multiplex PCR. The sample lists tens of thousands of clones, roughly 92% occurring once. The entry originates in a study of a mutant IDH1 vaccine in newly diagnosed glioma. The V end was cut by 3 bases, the J end by 5 bases, with 10 bases between. Germline CDR1 is MNHEY and CDR2 is SMNVEV (reference sequence). This CDR3 comprises 14 residues.

This chain joins TRBV27 and TRBJ1-4; D uncertain. The sequencing here drew on PBMCs, taken from a glioma patient whose treatment included an IDH1 peptide vaccine. This TCR was sampled from a man aged 50 or older with glioma. CDR3 in DNA: TGTGCCAGCAGTTTTTCTCAGAGAAATGAAAAACTGTTTTTT. It specifies CASSFSQRNEKLFF.